This TCR beta chain was found in a study of T cell repertoires in cytomegalovirus infection. In the study overall: Researchers turned to recently identified HLA-C-restricted CMV epitopes as well as well-studied HLA-B-restricted ones. Public TCR beta signatures marked donors with CMV infection and the matching HLA.

MiXCR was run by TCRdb on the reads, yielding one entry per CDR3 protein. Found here are around 230,000 distinct CDR3 sequences, 35% to 45% of them singletons; the top ten hold roughly three fifths. Whole-study findings and limits: Within the response measured ex vivo, HLA-C-restricted CMV-specific TCR beta clonotypes were dominant. Cumulative public TCR beta family frequency identified CMV carriers with the relevant HLA.

In the case of this clonotype: The target antigen is unknown.

Germline CDR1 and CDR2: SGHAT and FQNNGV. The CDR3 is made up of 15 amino acids. J gave up 2 bases and V 2 bases, and 3 bases lay outside the gene matches. Sequences were derived from CD8+ T cells from cultured PBMCs, sampled from culture after CMV antigen stimulation. This receptor was taken from a human donor in good health (CMV status not recorded). Some clones in this sample may be carry-over from other donors' samples. The chain carries TRBV11-2 and TRBJ1-1, with 9 bases matching TRBD1. CDR3 amino acids: CASSLWDRDNTEAFF. The CDR3 DNA follows: TGTGCCAGCAGCTTATGGGACAGGGATAACACTGAAGCTTTCTTT.